This T cell receptor beta chain was sequenced during a study of cytomegalovirus exposure and HLA in healthy donors listed by TCRdb under 2017. For the study in its entirety: The 500 to 800 repertoires of the first cohort and the roughly 120 validation repertoires were produced on the same platform, according to a later analysis. Besides the first cohort of around 700 subjects, a separate validation cohort made up of over 95 different subjects was used. The study was designed to test whether signatures of past pathogen exposure could be identified by cataloging public T cell receptors. High-throughput TCR immunosequencing, statistical association of individual TCRs with disease status, and machine learning were combined to predict cytomegalovirus infection status.

The library was prepared using the immunoSEQ multiplex PCR assay. The published analysis was carried out like this. A statistical classification framework was built for diagnosing cytomegalovirus status from the catalog of TCR beta chain sequences. What TCRdb holds here is the immuneACCESS table cut down to in-frame rearrangements. Part of the clones is not present; checked against another copy, under half of the missing clones reflect an unresolved V gene, and the others are unexplained. V, J and clone size derive from that table, while D and trimming were established from the DNA sequence. Across this sample there are about 130,000 clones, with 80% to 90% seen only once. The ten largest clones capture 0.95% to 1.5% of the sample. Note on this clone: Its antigen is still unknown. No per-base quality is available; no much larger clone lies one base away.

The paper's findings and limits, for the study overall: The study listed 164 TCR beta chains as associated with cytomegalovirus. Subsequent analysis determined that TCRs grouped into clusters in the first cohort also showed a tendency toward co-occurrence across the 120 validation repertoires, and approximately 93% of cluster scores exceeded 0. In both the original and validation cohorts, the classifier was reported to diagnose cytomegalovirus status with high specificity and sensitivity. The authors suggested that the approach could potentially be generalized to other disease states and immunological phenotypes. In vitro tests confirmed that a few of the cytomegalovirus-associated TCR beta chains recognize cytomegalovirus antigens. Most TCR sequences were observed very rarely across donors, whereas some public TCRs were present in many individuals. A later analysis had no HLA typing for the validation cohort, so co-occurrence there was scored across all 130 or so repertoires.

Separate from the roughly 700-subject first cohort, the validation cohort of roughly 110 subjects was the group to which the donors belonged. V and J are trimmed by 4 bases and 3 bases, and the gene matches miss 4 bases of the junction. The CDR3 sequence holds 14 residues, the cysteine and phenylalanine included. Kept here is only the CDR3 DNA, which spans 42 bases and is read in frame from base 1. CDR1 and CDR2 are drawn from the germline V gene: SGHRS, YFSETQ. The receptor was isolated from a woman in her late teens or twenties in good health and CMV-seronegative. Material for sequencing was PBMCs. Here the chain combines TRBV5-1 and TRBJ1-2, with 9 middle bases fitting TRBD1. The DNA sequence reads TGCGCCAGCAGCGCCGGGACAGGGTACTATGGCTACACCTTC. Its product reads: CASSAGTGYYGYTF.